This T cell receptor (beta chain) was retrieved from a study of T-cell reconstitution after alpha-beta-depleted transplantation in children. This clonotype occurred many times. The CDR3 spans 15 residues. The germline gives CDR1 SGHTA, CDR2 FQGNSA. The V and J ends lost 3 bases and 1 base respectively, with 13 bases between them. Researchers prepared the TCRbeta library using unique molecular identifiers, the study reports. In TCRdb, the PCR reads were re-called with MiXCR into one record per CDR3 protein. The repertoire holds 100,000 to 120,000 distinct CDR3 sequences, under 13% seen once, with around 8.2% in the top ten.

J is TRBJ2-7 and V is TRBV7-2, with D possibly matching TRBD2 (6 bases). The sample in question was PBMCs from the stem cell graft donor, obtained from the stem cell graft. The receptor was derived from a human donor who donated a stem cell graft to a child with acute lymphoblastic leukemia. This CDR3 is CASSFRDGLSYEQYF. The CDR3 coding sequence is TGTGCCAGCAGCTTCCGGGACGGACTATCCTACGAGCAGTACTTC.